This record covers a single T cell receptor (beta chain). Its antigen is currently unknown. The data were produced by immunoSEQ multiplex PCR, yet TCRdb's version contains in-frame clones alone and is incomplete. The data contain approximately 22,000 clones, around four fifths of them singletons. The data are from a study of OX40 agonist ivuxolimab in advanced cancers. Germline CDR1 reads SGHVS; CDR2 reads FQNEAQ. This CDR3 comprises 15 residues. With 2 bases removed from V and 6 bases from J, the gap between germline ends came to 16 bases. General observations from the study: Average numbers of expanded clones were greater in CD8+ T cells than in CD4+. With doses of 0.1 to 3.0 mg/kg, CD4+ and CD8+ blood T cells had undergone clonal expansion by week 6.

Autoimmune disease history or systemic immunosuppression meant exclusion. Blood specimens came from baseline, cycle 4 day 1, and cycle 7 day 1. The sequencing used CD4+ or CD8+ T cells sorted from blood, collected in a trial of the OX40 agonist ivuxolimab. The source of this sequence is an adult with an advanced solid tumor such as melanoma, head and neck, liver or kidney cancer. The J gene is TRBJ1-2, the V gene TRBV7-8; D possibly corresponds to TRBD1 (5 bases). CDR3: CASSLSATGTDGYTF. The CDR3 nucleotides are TGTGCCAGCAGCTTATCCGCGACCGGGACCGATGGCTACACCTTC.